These T cell receptor beta chains were read from a single sample in a study of blood T cells in healthy people across ages. TCRdb redid the calling of the 5' RACE reads with MiXCR, one entry per CDR3 protein. The data hold approximately 850,000 distinct CDR3 sequences, with roughly 60% observed a single time. Sequencing was carried out using blood. The source of these receptors is a man aged 25-45 years in good health. CDR3s include the opening cysteine and the closing phenylalanine or tryptophan. Fields, in order: clone size, D gene, V gene, J gene, CDR3 protein, CDR3 DNA. A D gene is named only where the DNA matches it firmly. Expanded clones are given a class, and other clones once, few, many or no size at all.

>few|NA|TRBV10-3|TRBJ2-5
CAISEPRGETQYF
TGTGCCATCAGTGAGCCCCGCGGCGAGACCCAGTACTTC
>NA|TRBD2|TRBV6-5|TRBJ2-7
CASTKRGAYEQYF
TGTGCCAGCACCAAGCGGGGGGCGTACGAGCAGTACTTC
>NA|TRBD2|TRBV7-2|TRBJ2-3
CASSSIVRGMSTDTQYF
TGTGCCAGCAGCTCGATCGTGCGGGGGATGAGCACAGATACGCAGTATTTT
>NA|NA|TRBV9|TRBJ2-7
CASSVGPQVHTYEQYF
TGTGCCAGCAGCGTAGGTCCCCAGGTCCACACCTACGAGCAGTACTTC
>NA|NA|TRBV14|TRBJ2-2
CASSPPRTSYTGELFF
TGTGCCAGCAGCCCGCCCCGAACTAGTTACACCGGGGAGCTGTTTTTT
>NA|NA|TRBV29-1|TRBJ2-7
CSVVNSRYEQYF
TGCAGCGTTGTTAACAGTCGCTACGAGCAGTACTTC
>NA|NA|TRBV7-3|TRBJ1-4
CASSPDGRGSEKLFF
TGTGCCAGCAGCCCGGACGGCAGGGGAAGTGAAAAACTGTTTTTT
>NA|NA|TRBV6-6|TRBJ2-2
CASTQEGWELFF
TGTGCCAGCACCCAGGAGGGCTGGGAGCTGTTTTTT
>NA|NA|TRBV4-3|TRBJ2-3
CASSLDRLATDTQYF
TGCGCCAGCAGCTTAGACAGGTTGGCGACAGATACGCAGTATTTT
>few|NA|TRBV7-2|TRBJ2-1
CASSTDPRGNNEQFF
TGTGCCAGCAGCACTGATCCGAGGGGGAACAATGAGCAGTTCTTC
>NA|TRBD2|TRBV4-2|TRBJ2-1
CASSPNPRAGSYEQFF
TGTGCCAGCAGCCCAAACCCCCGAGCGGGAAGCTATGAGCAGTTCTTC